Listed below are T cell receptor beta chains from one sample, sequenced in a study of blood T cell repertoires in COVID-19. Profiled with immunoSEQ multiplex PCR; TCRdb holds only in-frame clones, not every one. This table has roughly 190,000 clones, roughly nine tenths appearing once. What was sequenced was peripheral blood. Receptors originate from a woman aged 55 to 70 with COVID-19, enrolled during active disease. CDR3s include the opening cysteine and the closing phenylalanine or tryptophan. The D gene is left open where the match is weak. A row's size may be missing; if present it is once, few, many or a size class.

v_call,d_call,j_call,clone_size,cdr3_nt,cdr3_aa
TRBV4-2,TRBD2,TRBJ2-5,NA,TGTGCCAGCAGCCAAGAAACTAGCGTTGTGGAGACCCAGTACTTC,CASSQETSVVETQYF
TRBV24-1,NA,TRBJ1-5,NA,TGTGCCACCAGTTGGGAGGGCAATCAGCCCCAGCATTTT,CATSWEGNQPQHF
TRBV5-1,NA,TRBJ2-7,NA,TGCGCCAGCAGCTTGGGAGGAGACGAGCAGTACTTC,CASSLGGDEQYF
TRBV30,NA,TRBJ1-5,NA,TGTGCCTGGAGTGTTTGGGGGCTGAACAATCAGCCCCAGCATTTT,CAWSVWGLNNQPQHF
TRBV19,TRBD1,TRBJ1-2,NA,TGTGCCAGTAGTATGACTGGACAGGCATCCTCCTATGGCTACACCTTC,CASSMTGQASSYGYTF
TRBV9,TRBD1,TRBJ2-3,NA,TGTGCCAGCAGCGTAGTGGGACAGACCACAGATACGCAGTATTTT,CASSVVGQTTDTQYF
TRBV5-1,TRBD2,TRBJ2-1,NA,TGCGCCAGCAGCTCAACCCTAGCGGGAGATCTCAGTGAGCAGTTCTTC,CASSSTLAGDLSEQFF
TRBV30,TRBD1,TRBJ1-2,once,TGTGCCTGGAGTCGCCTAACAGGGGATGGCTACACCTTC,CAWSRLTGDGYTF
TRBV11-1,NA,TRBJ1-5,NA,TGTGCCAGCGCACCGCAGGTGGGCAATCAGCCCCAGCATTTT,CASAPQVGNQPQHF
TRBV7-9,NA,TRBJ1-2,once,TGTGCCAGCAGCTTAGCACCGGGACAAGTATCCGGCTACACCTTC,CASSLAPGQVSGYTF
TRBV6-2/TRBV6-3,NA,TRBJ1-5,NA,TGTGCCAGCAGCAAACCCTATAGCAATCAGCCCCAGCATTTT,CASSKPYSNQPQHF
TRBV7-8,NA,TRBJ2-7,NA,TGTGCCAGCAACGAAGGGGGGGACGAGCAGTACTTC,CASNEGGDEQYF
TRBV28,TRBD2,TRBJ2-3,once,TGTGCCAGCAGTTTCCTAGCGGGGCCTGATACGCAGTATTTT,CASSFLAGPDTQYF
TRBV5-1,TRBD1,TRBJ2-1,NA,TGCGCCAGCAGCTTGAGGGGACAGGGCAATGAGCAGTTCTTC,CASSLRGQGNEQFF
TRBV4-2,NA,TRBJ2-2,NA,TGTGCCAGCAGCTCCCGCGTATCGAACACCGGGGAGCTGTTTTTT,CASSSRVSNTGELFF
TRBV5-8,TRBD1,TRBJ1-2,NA,TGTGCCAGCAAACCCCCAATCCACGGGGCAGGGGGCCCCCACGGCTACACCTTC,CASKPPIHGAGGPHGYTF